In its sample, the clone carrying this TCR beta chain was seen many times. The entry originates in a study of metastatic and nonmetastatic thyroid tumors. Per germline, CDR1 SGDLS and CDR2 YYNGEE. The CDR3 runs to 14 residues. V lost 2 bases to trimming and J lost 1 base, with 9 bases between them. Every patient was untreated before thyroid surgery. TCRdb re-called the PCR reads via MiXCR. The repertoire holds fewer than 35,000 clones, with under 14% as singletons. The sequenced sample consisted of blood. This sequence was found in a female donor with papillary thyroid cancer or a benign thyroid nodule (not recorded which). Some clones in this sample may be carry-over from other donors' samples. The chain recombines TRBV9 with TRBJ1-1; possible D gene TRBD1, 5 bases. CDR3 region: CASSVGGRNTEAFF. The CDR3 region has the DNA TGTGCCAGCAGCGTCGGGGGGAGGAACACTGAAGCTTTCTTT.